The 25 T cell receptor beta chains listed next were all sequenced from one sample in a study of patients and donors after allogeneic stem cell transplantation (dated by TCRdb to about 2020). Libraries were built with RT-PCR. Instrument on record: NextSeq 550. Through fastp at Q25 and MiXCR, TCRdb rebuilt clones from the public reads, retaining in-frame beta chains. CDR3 protein duplicates are merged, each entry listing the most common genes and DNA. The sample yields over 150,000 distinct CDR3 sequences; over 25% were counted once. The ten biggest clones cover 2.5% to 3.5% of the sample. Sequencing used blood, either unsorted or a sorted T cell fraction (not recorded which). Receptors were obtained from a human donor who was either an allogeneic HSCT recipient or a stem cell or donor lymphocyte infusion donor (not recorded which). It is not recorded whose cells these are; they may come from a transplant donor.

This chain joins TRBV5-1 and TRBJ2-1; D remains ambiguous. Germline CDR1 is SGHRS and CDR2 is YFSETQ. The CDR3 contains 14 residues. V lost 2 bases to trimming and J lost 0 bases, with 6 bases between them. The chain's CDR3 is CASSLTLSYNEQFF. The DNA of the CDR3 is TGCGCCAGCAGCTTAACACTCTCCTACAATGAGCAGTTCTTC.

This chain uses TRBV11-2 with TRBJ2-1; D may be TRBD2 (6 bases). Trimming stripped 1 base from V and 10 bases from J, with 11 bases between. The germline gives CDR1 SGHAT, CDR2 FQNNGV. This CDR3 is 13 amino acids long. Here the CDR3 DNA reads TGTGCCAGCAGCTTAGGGGGGACTGGGGAGCAGTTCTTC. Translated, it gives CASSLGGTGEQFF.

This clonotype has only a few counts. This chain uses TRBV6-2 or TRBV6-3 with TRBJ2-2, with D tentatively TRBD1 or TRBD2 (5 bases each). The ends were cut back, 5 bases at V and 7 bases at J, with 11 bases in the middle. This CDR3 is built from 13 residues. Germline-derived CDR1 and CDR2 are MNHEY and SVGEGT. As DNA, the CDR3 is TGTGCCAGCAGTCACGACAGCGGCGGGGAGCTGTTTTTT. It yields the protein CASSHDSGGELFF.

The chain uses TRBV27 and TRBJ2-7; a weak D match, TRBD2 (6 bases). Germline V gives CDR1 MNHEY, CDR2 SMNVEV (reference sequence). Trimming left V 0 bases short and J 4 bases short, with 7 bases between. CDR3 length equals 13 residues. The CDR3: CASSLSEGYEQYF. In nucleotides, the CDR3 is TGTGCCAGCAGTTTATCGGAGGGGTACGAGCAGTACTTC.

This clonotype was detected only a few times. This chain links TRBV20-1 with TRBJ2-3; 10 positions agree with TRBD2. Per germline, CDR1 DFQATT and CDR2 SNEGSKA (reference sequence). The CDR3 totals 13 residues. Trimming at V came to 5 bases and at J to 3 bases, leaving 2 bases not matched to a gene. CDR3: CSAPSGGTDTQYF. CDR3 in DNA: TGCAGTGCTCCTAGCGGGGGTACAGATACGCAGTATTTT.

This sequence joins TRBV18 and TRBJ2-5, with a possible D match to TRBD2 (6 bases). CDR3 length equals 14 residues. V was trimmed by 2 bases and J by 3 bases, leaving 10 bases between them. Germline assignment: CDR1 KGHSH and CDR2 LQKENI. In DNA, the CDR3 is TGTGCCAGCTCACCAAGGAGGGGTGAAGAGACCCAGTACTTC. Translated: CASSPRRGEETQYF.

Only a few counts were recorded for this clonotype. This chain links TRBV7-6 with TRBJ1-4, with TRBD1 matching 7 bases. The CDR3 length is 15 residues. V lost 5 bases to trimming and J lost 5 bases; unmatched junction nucleotides: 8. Germline loops: CDR1 SGHVS, CDR2 FNYEAQ. CDR3 coding DNA: TGTGCCAGCAGCACCTGGGACAGCAAGAATGAAAAACTGTTTTTT. This codes for CASSTWDSKNEKLFF.

The sample holds many counts of this clonotype. V usage is TRBV9 and J usage is TRBJ1-1; TRBD1 is a possible D gene (5 bases). V gave up 4 bases and J gave up 4 bases, with 17 bases separating them. This CDR3 spans 15 amino acids. The germline V gene encodes CDR1 SGDLS and CDR2 YYNGEE. CDR3 region: CASSSQVMGPTEAFF. DNA of the CDR3: TGTGCCAGCAGCTCCCAAGTGATGGGGCCCACTGAAGCTTTCTTT.

The gene calls are TRBV19 and TRBJ1-1; D is uncertain. Trimming removed 1 base at V and 6 bases at J, with 15 bases between. CDR1 and CDR2 from the germline V gene are LNHDA and SQIVND (reference sequence). This CDR3 has 15 residues. CDR3 bases: TGTGCCAGTAGTATAGTTTGGGTAACTCGACCTGAAGCTTTCTTT. Encoded protein: CASSIVWVTRPEAFF. Based on the CDR3 plus reference TRBV19 and TRBJ1-1, the full variable domain is DGGITQSPKYLFRKEGQNVTLSCEQNLNHDAMYWYRQDPGQGLRLIYYSQIVNDFQKGDIAEGYSVSREKKESFPLTVTSAQKNPTAFYLCASSIVWVTRPEAFFGQGTRLTVV.

This clonotype was detected only a few times. The chain uses TRBV5-1 and TRBJ2-1; D is possibly TRBD1 (5 bases). This CDR3 region has 13 residues. Between the trimmed V and J ends, which lost 3 bases and 8 bases, there was a span of 12 bases. In germline, CDR1 is SGHRS, CDR2 YFSETQ. CDR3 loop: CASSSNARDEQFF. CDR3 nucleotides: TGCGCCAGCAGCTCAAATGCCAGGGATGAGCAGTTCTTC.

This clonotype was counted a few times. The V and J genes are TRBV12-3 or TRBV12-4 and TRBJ1-2, with D unresolved. Between the trimmed V and J ends, which lost 5 bases and 1 base, there was a span of 23 bases. The CDR3 is 18 amino acids. CDR3 residues: CASSADAMLAGFNYGYTF. The DNA for the CDR3 is TGTGCCAGCAGTGCCGATGCAATGTTAGCAGGTTTTAACTATGGCTACACCTTC.

The table lists this clonotype with many counts. The chain uses TRBV5-1 and TRBJ1-2; D is uncertain. The V end was cut by 3 bases, the J end by 0 bases, with 3 bases between. CDR1 SGHRS and CDR2 YFSETQ come from the germline V gene. The CDR3 sequence is 12 residues long. The CDR3: CASSYSNYGYTF. The DNA of the CDR3 is TGCGCCAGCAGCTACTCTAACTATGGCTACACCTTC.

The chain joins TRBV15 to TRBJ2-1; 11 bases map to TRBD2. This CDR3 has 17 amino acids. J lost 2 bases, V lost 1 base, and 4 bases had no gene match. Germline V gene sequence: CDR1 LNHNV, CDR2 YYDKDF (reference sequence). The CDR3 DNA reads as TGTGCCACCAGCAGAGTTAGCGGGAGGGCCCCCTACAATGAGCAGTTCTTC. It encodes CATSRVSGRAPYNEQFF.

This clonotype came up once. CDR3: CASSTSSGRKETQYF. The CDR3 DNA sequence: TGCGCCAGCAGCACCTCTAGCGGGAGGAAAGAGACCCAGTACTTC. This chain joins TRBV5-1 and TRBJ2-5; TRBD2 matches 11 bases. CDR1 is SGHRS, CDR2 YFSETQ, per germline. CDR3 length equals 15 residues. Unmatched junction bases numbered 5, after V lost 4 bases and J lost 3 bases.

This chain joins TRBV4-3 and TRBJ2-1, with D possibly being TRBD2 (6 bases). Germline V gene data show CDR1 as LGHNA and CDR2 as YSLEER. This CDR3 is 16 amino acids long. Trimming removed 3 bases from V and 3 bases from J, with 15 bases in between. CDR3 DNA: TGCGCCAGCAGCCATGGAGTAGCGGACCGCTACAATGAGCAGTTCTTC. Its protein is CASSHGVADRYNEQFF.

V usage is TRBV27 and J usage is TRBJ2-7; 10 bases align to TRBD1. The CDR3 is made up of 17 amino acids. The germline gives CDR1 MNHEY, CDR2 SMNVEV (reference sequence). After removal of 3 bases from V and 0 bases from J, the junction contained 8 bases not matched to a gene. CDR3 bases: TGTGCCAGCAGTTTCGACAGGGGGCAGTTTGGCTCCTACGAGCAGTACTTC. It yields the protein CASSFDRGQFGSYEQYF.

This clonotype was seen more than once but under ten times. The rearrangement joins TRBV6-2 or TRBV6-3 to TRBJ1-6; possible D gene TRBD1, 5 bases. There are 17 residues in the CDR3. From germline, CDR1 is MNHEY and CDR2 SVGEGT. Trimming removed 10 bases at V and 0 bases at J, with 19 bases between. CDR3 region: CATAGTRLSSYNSPLHF. CDR3 nucleotide sequence: TGTGCCACCGCCGGGACCAGGCTCAGCTCCTATAATTCACCCCTCCACTTT.

V is TRBV5-5 and J is TRBJ1-5, with TRBD1 identical over 8 bases. The CDR3 contains 15 residues. The germline gives CDR1 SGHKS, CDR2 YYEKEE (reference sequence). Trimming removed 0 bases from V and 6 bases from J; junction bases left unmatched: 5. CDR3 in amino acids: CASSLGGQVGQPQHF. The CDR3 DNA follows: TGTGCCAGCAGCTTGGGGGGACAGGTCGGTCAGCCCCAGCATTTT.

The rearrangement links TRBV7-9 to TRBJ2-1; D uncertain. V was cut by 6 bases and J by 0 bases, with 12 bases left in between. This CDR3 is built from 15 residues. Germline values: CDR1 SEHNR, CDR2 FQNEAQ (reference sequence). The CDR3 nucleotides are TGTGCCAGCAGTTACTACGCTAGCTCCTACAATGAGCAGTTCTTC. Amino acid sequence: CASSYYASSYNEQFF.

In its sample, this clonotype was seen a few times. The chain employs TRBV5-1 and TRBJ2-2, with D possibly TRBD1 on 6 matching bases. The V gene's germline CDR1 is SGHRS and CDR2 YFSETQ. V was pared by 2 bases and J by 2 bases, with 13 bases between. This CDR3 contains 16 residues. This CDR3 reads CASSFPDRKNTGELFF. In nucleotides, the CDR3 is TGCGCCAGCAGCTTCCCGGACAGAAAAAACACCGGGGAGCTGTTTTTT.

The rearrangement uses TRBV11-1 and TRBJ2-1; D gene uncertain. This CDR3 has 12 residues. Trimming pared 5 bases from V and 7 bases from J, leaving 9 bases between. From germline, CDR1 is SGHAT and CDR2 FQDESV (reference sequence). The CDR3 bases are TGTGCCAGCAGCCCCCTAGGGAATGAGCAGTTCTTC. Translation: CASSPLGNEQFF. Complete variable domain (other parts from reference TRBV11-1 and TRBJ2-1): EAEVAQSPRYKITEKSQAVAFWCDPISGHATLYWYRQILGQGPELLVQFQDESVVDDSQLPKDRFSAERLKGVDSTLKIQPAELGDSAMYLCASSPLGNEQFFGPGTRLTVL.

V gene TRBV11-1 combines with J gene TRBJ1-2; D is possibly TRBD1 (5 bases). V dropped 5 bases and J dropped 4 bases, with 17 bases sitting between them. CDR1 is SGHAT, CDR2 FQDESV, per germline (reference sequence). The CDR3 totals 15 residues. This CDR3 reads CASSTGLPGGYGYTF. The DNA for the CDR3 is TGTGCCAGCAGCACGGGACTCCCGGGGGGCTATGGCTACACCTTC.

V and J are TRBV20-1 and TRBJ2-1; 7 bases match TRBD1. CDR3 size: 14 residues. CDR1 is DFQATT and CDR2 is SNEGSKA in the germline V gene (reference sequence). Unmatched junction bases numbered 8, after V lost 5 bases and J lost 4 bases. The CDR3 DNA sequence: TGCAGTGCTCGACAGGGAGAGATATACAATGAGCAGTTCTTC. This sequence encodes CSARQGEIYNEQFF.

The chain uses TRBV10-3 and TRBJ2-5, with D tentatively TRBD1 or TRBD2 (6 bases each). Trimming left V 6 bases short and J 1 base short, with 15 bases between. From germline, CDR1 is ENHRY and CDR2 SYGVKD. The CDR3 spans 15 residues. The CDR3: CAIRGAGTRQETQYF. CDR3 sequence (DNA): TGTGCCATCAGGGGGGCCGGGACTCGCCAAGAGACCCAGTACTTC.

This clonotype was seen more than once but under ten times. This chain uses TRBV4-3 with TRBJ1-3; D remains unclear. The CDR3 is 16 residues long. Germline CDR1 LGHNA, CDR2 YSLEER. V dropped 0 bases and J dropped 0 bases, with 9 bases sitting between them. The CDR3 spells CASSQDTARSGNTIYF. For the CDR3, the DNA is TGCGCCAGCAGCCAAGACACAGCTCGCTCTGGAAACACCATATATTTT.